Listed here are 26 T cell receptor beta chains from one sample, sequenced in a study of cytomegalovirus exposure and HLA in healthy donors (dated 2017 in TCRdb). The method was the immunoSEQ multiplex PCR assay. A mixture of 60 forward primers for TCR Vbeta segments and 13 reverse primers for TCR Jbeta segments was used in the multiplex PCR. The source is immuneACCESS, and TCRdb retained only in-frame sequences with V and J called. Part of the clones is not carried over; for the studies checked, unresolved V genes explain less than half of this, and the remainder is unexplained. In this sample the table shows around 150,000 clones, around 77% of which occur a single time. The top ten clones comprise over 2% of the sample. Sequencing input: PBMCs. The receptors were sampled from a man aged 25-40 years in good health and CMV-seronegative.

The chain uses TRBV6-6 and TRBJ1-3; TRBD1 might be the D (5 bases). Deletions cut 4 bases from V and 7 bases from J, with 11 bases between. Germline CDR1 MNHNY, CDR2 SVGAGI (reference sequence). This CDR3 has 13 amino acids. The chain's CDR3 is CASSLRGGNTIYF. The DNA of the CDR3 is TGTGCCAGCAGTTTAAGGGGAGGGAACACCATATATTTT.

This clone was seen once. The chain has TRBV23-1 and TRBJ1-2; no reliable D call. TRBV23-1 counts as an open reading frame of uncertain function. Trimming took 0 bases from V and 3 from J, leaving 11 bases between them. The CDR3 contains 15 residues. In nucleotides, the CDR3 is TGCGCCAGCAGTCAATCAGACGATACAGACTATGGCTACACCTTC. Amino acid sequence: CASSQSDDTDYGYTF.

V usage is TRBV5-1 and J usage is TRBJ2-7, with D maybe TRBD1 (5 bases). Germline-derived CDR1 and CDR2 are SGHRS and YFSETQ. The CDR3 runs 13 residues. V lost 0 bases to trimming and J lost 3 bases, with 7 bases between them. The CDR3 nucleotides are TGCGCCAGCAGCTTGGAGGACATCTACGAGCAGTACTTC. Encoded protein: CASSLEDIYEQYF.

V is TRBV4-1 and J is TRBJ2-5, with D uncertain. The CDR3 has 13 amino acids. The germline CDR1 and CDR2 sequences are MGHRA and YSYEKL. V shed 1 base and J shed 5 bases, with 8 bases lying between them. The chain's CDR3 is CASSQVLRETQYF. For the CDR3, the DNA is TGCGCCAGCAGCCAAGTCTTACGGGAGACCCAGTACTTC.

This clone has just one count. The V and J genes are TRBV9 and TRBJ2-1, with 8 bases fitting TRBD2. Germline V gives CDR1 SGDLS, CDR2 YYNGEE. The CDR3 has 16 residues. The ends lost 4 bases at V and 4 bases at J; junction bases unmatched: 10. CDR3 sequence: CASSPSRGGTYNEQFF. CDR3 in DNA: TGTGCCAGCAGCCCGTCCCGGGGGGGTACTTACAATGAGCAGTTCTTC.

This sequence joins TRBV19 and TRBJ2-6; D gene unclear. V was clipped by 2 bases and J by 0 bases, with 2 bases between them. This CDR3 contains 14 residues. Germline assignment: CDR1 LNHDA and CDR2 SQIVND (reference sequence). CDR3 coding DNA: TGTGCCAGTAGTATATACTCTGGGGCCAACGTCCTGACTTTC. Translation: CASSIYSGANVLTF. Full variable domain (outside the CDR3, taken from reference TRBV19 and TRBJ2-6): DGGITQSPKYLFRKEGQNVTLSCEQNLNHDAMYWYRQDPGQGLRLIYYSQIVNDFQKGDIAEGYSVSREKKESFPLTVTSAQKNPTAFYLCASSIYSGANVLTFGAGSRLTVL.

This CDR3 is CASSFIQGASEAFF. CDR3 DNA sequence: TGTGCCAGCAGTTTCATACAGGGGGCTTCTGAAGCTTTCTTT. The chain is built from TRBV5-6 and TRBJ1-1; TRBD1 agrees at 9 bases. The trim removed 5 bases at V and 6 bases at J, leaving 8 bases unmatched. CDR1 and CDR2 from the germline V gene are SGHDT and YYEEEE. This CDR3 region has 14 residues.

The rearrangement links TRBV5-1 to TRBJ2-5, with 10 positions matching TRBD2. The CDR3 loop spans 15 amino acids. V lost 5 bases and J lost 2; bases outside the gene matches: 6. Germline CDR1 is SGHRS and CDR2 is YFSETQ. CDR3: CASRRAGGPQETQYF. The DNA for the CDR3 is TGCGCCAGCAGAAGAGCGGGGGGGCCACAAGAGACCCAGTACTTC.

The V call is TRBV6-6, the J call TRBJ1-1, with 11 bases that match TRBD1. This CDR3 has 15 amino acids. Germline loops: CDR1 MNHNY, CDR2 SVGAGI (reference sequence). After removal of 6 bases from V and 3 bases from J, the junction contained 6 bases not matched to a gene. This CDR3 is CASSGQGARYTEAFF. CDR3 in DNA: TGTGCCAGCAGCGGACAGGGGGCACGTTACACTGAAGCTTTCTTT.

This sequence joins TRBV28 and TRBJ2-7; TRBD1 aligns across 9 bases. This CDR3 has 16 amino acids. Per the germline V gene, CDR1 is MDHEN and CDR2 is SYDVKM. Trimming cost V 3 bases and J 3 bases; bases outside gene matches: 9. The CDR3 spells CASSFLGDREDYEQYF. CDR3 in DNA: TGTGCCAGCAGTTTCCTCGGGGACAGGGAAGACTACGAGCAGTACTTC.

The chain joins TRBV7-6 to TRBJ2-2; 12 bases are a match to TRBD1. The CDR3 totals 18 residues. The germline gives CDR1 SGHVS, CDR2 FNYEAQ. V gave up 1 base and J gave up 4 bases; unmatched junction bases: 7. CDR3 sequence reads: CASSLVGQGALGTGELFF. CDR3 DNA sequence: TGTGCCAGCAGCTTAGTGGGACAGGGGGCTTTGGGCACCGGGGAGCTGTTTTTT.

The gene calls are TRBV19 and TRBJ1-5; 8 bases fit TRBD1. Germline CDR1 reads LNHDA; CDR2 reads SQIVND (reference sequence). V gave up 3 bases and J gave up 0 bases; unmatched junction bases: 4. CDR3 length equals 16 residues. CDR3: CASSIQTGDSNQPQHF. CDR3 DNA: TGTGCCAGTAGTATCCAGACAGGGGATAGCAATCAGCCCCAGCATTTT.

The chain carries TRBV7-9 and TRBJ1-4; no clear D gene. Germline loops: CDR1 SEHNR, CDR2 FQNEAQ (reference sequence). Trimming removed 7 bases from V and 5 bases from J, with 14 bases in between. CDR3 length equals 14 residues. The CDR3 loop reads CASMPTGENEKLFF. In nucleotides, the CDR3 is TGTGCCAGCATGCCGACGGGAGAAAATGAAAAACTGTTTTTT.

This chain connects TRBV2 to TRBJ2-7, with TRBD2 identical over 8 bases. CDR3 size: 16 residues. CDR1 is SNHLY, CDR2 FYNNEI, per germline. V lost 6 bases, J lost 1 base, and 11 bases stayed unmatched. The CDR3 loop is CASRLRGGAFSYEQYF. The DNA for the CDR3 is TGTGCCAGCAGGCTTCGGGGGGGCGCATTTTCCTACGAGCAGTACTTC.

The V and J genes are TRBV2 and TRBJ2-7; the match to TRBD2 covers 8 bases. Looked up from germline, CDR1 is SNHLY and CDR2 is FYNNEI. V lost 2 bases to trimming and J lost 1 base; unmatched junction nucleotides: 4. This CDR3 comprises 15 residues. In nucleotides, the CDR3 is TGTGCCAGCAGTGAAAGCGGGAGACTGTCCTACGAGCAGTACTTC. It specifies CASSESGRLSYEQYF.

The V call is TRBV7-9, the J call TRBJ1-1; the match to TRBD1 covers 8 bases. The junction had 8 bases not matched to a gene; V was cut back by 4 bases and J by 7 bases. The CDR3 consists of 14 residues. Germline loops: CDR1 SEHNR, CDR2 FQNEAQ (reference sequence). CDR3 sequence (DNA): TGTGCCAGCAGCTCCGGGACAGGAAATCGTGAAGCTTTCTTT. Translated: CASSSGTGNREAFF.

The chain joins TRBV5-1 to TRBJ2-7, with 9 bases lining up with TRBD2. CDR1 and CDR2 from the germline V gene are SGHRS and YFSETQ. There are 16 residues in the CDR3. The junction had 8 bases not matched to a gene; V was cut back by 4 bases and J by 0 bases. In nucleotides, the CDR3 is TGCGCCAGCAGCCCGGGAGGTAGCGGGGGCTCCTACGAGCAGTACTTC. It is translated as CASSPGGSGGSYEQYF.

V usage is TRBV29-1 and J usage is TRBJ2-7, with 8 bases matching TRBD2. CDR1 is SQVTM, CDR2 ANQGSEA, per germline. CDR3 length equals 13 residues. V gave up 5 bases and J gave up 3 bases; unmatched junction bases: 6. CDR3 DNA: TGCAGCGTTCACGGTAGCGGGGACTACGAGCAGTACTTC. Translated, it gives CSVHGSGDYEQYF.

The genes are TRBV14 and TRBJ1-1; D gene ambiguous. V lost 4 bases and J lost 0, with 15 bases in between. The CDR3 sequence is 16 residues long. The V gene's germline CDR1 is SGHDN and CDR2 FVKESK. The CDR3 protein is CASSPLLTLLNTEAFF. The CDR3 region has the DNA TGTGCCAGCAGCCCCCTCCTGACATTACTGAACACTGAAGCTTTCTTT.

This chain joins TRBV18 and TRBJ2-2, with D possibly TRBD1 on 6 matching bases. Trimming stripped 3 bases from V and 1 base from J, with 6 bases between. CDR1 KGHSH and CDR2 LQKENI come from the germline V gene. This CDR3 region has 14 residues. The CDR3: CASSPGQNTGELFF. CDR3 bases: TGTGCCAGCTCACCGGGACAGAACACCGGGGAGCTGTTTTTT.

The V call is TRBV19, the J call TRBJ1-1; possibly TRBD1 for D (5 bases). Germline values: CDR1 LNHDA, CDR2 SQIVND (reference sequence). CDR3 length: 12 residues. V dropped 7 bases and J dropped 7 bases, with 13 bases sitting between them. CDR3 sequence reads: CASKAGMGEAFF. The CDR3 bases are TGTGCCAGTAAGGCAGGGATGGGTGAAGCTTTCTTT.

This rearrangement joins TRBV2 to TRBJ1-2, with D unresolved. CDR1 is SNHLY, CDR2 FYNNEI, per germline. Trimming shortened V by 6 bases and J by 6 bases, and 11 bases separated the two germline ends. This CDR3 is 12 amino acids long. This CDR3 reads CASRGFTHGYTF. DNA for the CDR3: TGTGCCAGCAGGGGCTTTACTCATGGCTACACCTTC.

The V and J genes are TRBV7-9 and TRBJ2-1; 7 bases agree with TRBD2. Looked up from germline, CDR1 is SEHNR and CDR2 is FQNEAQ (reference sequence). The CDR3 length is 17 residues. J gave up 4 bases and V 5 bases, and 14 bases lay outside the gene matches. CDR3 DNA: TGTGCCAGCAGCGAAGCCTCGGCGGGAGTCTTTTACAATGAGCAGTTCTTC. Translating it yields CASSEASAGVFYNEQFF. The whole variable domain, filled in from reference TRBV7-9 and TRBJ2-1, reads DTGVSQNPRHKITKRGQNVTFRCDPISEHNRLYWYRQTLGQGPEFLTYFQNEAQLEKSRLLSDRFSAERPKGSFSTLEIQRTEQGDSAMYLCASSEASAGVFYNEQFFGPGTRLTVL.

The rearrangement links TRBV6-1 to TRBJ2-5; 7 bases are shared with TRBD1. This CDR3 is 15 amino acids long. Germline assignment: CDR1 MNHNS and CDR2 SASEGT. The ends lost 2 bases at V and 5 bases at J; junction bases unmatched: 8. Here the CDR3 DNA reads TGTGCCAGCAGTGAATCGAGGGGGCGTGCGGAGACCCAGTACTTC. It is translated as CASSESRGRAETQYF.

The chain uses TRBV11-3 and TRBJ2-2; the D gene is possibly TRBD1 (5 bases). This CDR3 region has 14 residues. The V gene's germline CDR1 is SGHNT and CDR2 YENEEA. Trimming cost V 2 bases and J 8 bases, with 12 bases left between them. The CDR3 is CASSLSGLSGELFF. CDR3 in DNA: TGTGCCAGCAGCTTATCAGGGTTGTCTGGGGAGCTGTTTTTT. Full variable domain (outside the CDR3, taken from reference TRBV11-3 and TRBJ2-2): EAGVVQSPRYKIIEKKQPVAFWCNPISGHNTLYWYLQNLGQGPELLIRYENEEAVDDSQLPKDRFSAERLKGVDSTLKIQPAELGDSAVYLCASSLSGLSGELFFGEGSRLTVL.

V is TRBV10-2 and J is TRBJ1-5; D not certain. The ends were cut back, 5 bases at V and 3 bases at J, with 8 bases in the middle. The CDR3 is made up of 13 amino acids. Germline-derived CDR1 and CDR2 are WSHSY and SAAADI. The CDR3 region has the DNA TGCGCCAGCAGTCCCGAGATCAATCAGCCCCAGCATTTT. It encodes CASSPEINQPQHF.